Listed below are T cell receptor beta chains from one sample, sequenced in a study of CD8+ T cells in alopecia areata. Libraries were prepared by immunoSEQ multiplex PCR; TCRdb keeps only in-frame clonotypes and omits some of them. The sample lists about 280,000 clones, roughly 64% seen once, with over 1.5% in the top ten. This specimen was CD4+ T cells sorted from blood, taken at week 24, from a patient treated with tofacitinib. These receptors were obtained from a human donor with alopecia areata. CDR3s include the opening cysteine and the closing phenylalanine or tryptophan. A D gene is named only where the DNA matches it firmly. For some rows the clone size is stated as once, few or many, or as a class when expanded; others skip it.

TRBV6-5	NA	TRBJ1-3	NA	14	TGTGCCAGCAGAGCAGGGTTTTCTGGAAACACCATATATTTT	CASRAGFSGNTIYF
TRBV6-6	few	TRBJ1-6	NA	12	TGTGCCAGCAGTTACTCAGGACAAGCCCTCCACTTT	CASSYSGQALHF
TRBV29-1	few	TRBJ1-1	NA	13	TGCAGCGTTGAAATTGAGAGGGGGACTGAAGCTTTCTTT	CSVEIERGTEAFF
TRBV30	NA	TRBJ2-7	NA	13	TGTGCCTGGGGTTATCACGAGGCCTACGAGCAGTACTTC	CAWGYHEAYEQYF
TRBV11-2	NA	TRBJ2-5	NA	12	TGTGCCAGCAGCCCCAGCGGGGAGACCCAGTACTTC	CASSPSGETQYF
TRBV6-6	once	TRBJ1-5	NA	15	TGTGCCAGCAGCAACACCGTGGGGGGCAATCAGCCCCAGCATTTT	CASSNTVGGNQPQHF
TRBV7-2	few	TRBJ2-5	NA	14	TGTGCCAGCAGTGGTGGGGGTTCTCAAGAGACCCAGTACTTC	CASSGGGSQETQYF
TRBV29-1	NA	TRBJ2-3	TRBD2	16	TGCAGCGTTCAGGCTGCCCGGGACCGGGAGGTAGATACGCAGTATTTT	CSVQAARDREVDTQYF
TRBV30	few	TRBJ1-5	NA	14	TGTGCCTGGAGTGTCCGACGGCGCAATCAGCCCCAGCATTTT	CAWSVRRRNQPQHF
TRBV7-9	NA	TRBJ1-1	NA	13	TGTGCCAGCAGCTTAGATCTCCGGACTGAAGCTTTCTTT	CASSLDLRTEAFF
TRBV10-3	NA	TRBJ2-5	NA	15	TGTGCCATCAGAGACCTAGAGCGGAGAGGAGAGACCCAGTACTTC	CAIRDLERRGETQYF
TRBV28	few	TRBJ2-7	NA	15	TGTGCCAGCAGTCGAGGGGCCATCCCAGGCCACGAGCAGTACTTC	CASSRGAIPGHEQYF
TRBV9	NA	TRBJ2-3	TRBD2	19	TGTGCCAGCAGCGTACGTCCCTCAGCGGGGGGGACCAAGGCAGATACGCAGTATTTT	CASSVRPSAGGTKADTQYF
TRBV25-1	NA	TRBJ1-5	NA	15	TGTGCCAGCAGTGATCCTCGGACAGACAATCAGCCCCAGCATTTT	CASSDPRTDNQPQHF